This T cell receptor beta chain was recorded in a study of metastatic and nonmetastatic thyroid tumors. Whole-study context: From malignant and benign thyroid patients, repertoires in blood and in tumor or nodule tissue were compared. Study observations and caveats: Benign nodules reportedly had significantly lower TCR beta diversity than malignant thyroid tumors in blood and tumor.

This clone was observed a few times. The antigen is undetermined. No treatment of any kind had been given to any patient before thyroid surgery. CDR3 length equals 16 residues. Looked up from germline, CDR1 is LNHDA and CDR2 is SQIVND (reference sequence). V lost 7 bases to trimming and J lost 0 bases, with 13 bases between them. TCRdb reanalyzed the PCR reads with MiXCR. This sample has some 37,000 clones; 20% occur once, and the top ten carry around 15%. The clonotype was recovered from a female donor with papillary thyroid cancer or a benign thyroid nodule (not recorded which). Some clones in this sample may be carry-over from other donors' samples. The V and J genes are TRBV19 and TRBJ2-6; the D is unclear. The sequencing input was blood. The CDR3 sequence: CASNLGRHSGANVLTF. Here the CDR3 DNA reads TGTGCCAGTAACTTGGGCAGGCACTCTGGGGCCAACGTCCTGACTTTC.